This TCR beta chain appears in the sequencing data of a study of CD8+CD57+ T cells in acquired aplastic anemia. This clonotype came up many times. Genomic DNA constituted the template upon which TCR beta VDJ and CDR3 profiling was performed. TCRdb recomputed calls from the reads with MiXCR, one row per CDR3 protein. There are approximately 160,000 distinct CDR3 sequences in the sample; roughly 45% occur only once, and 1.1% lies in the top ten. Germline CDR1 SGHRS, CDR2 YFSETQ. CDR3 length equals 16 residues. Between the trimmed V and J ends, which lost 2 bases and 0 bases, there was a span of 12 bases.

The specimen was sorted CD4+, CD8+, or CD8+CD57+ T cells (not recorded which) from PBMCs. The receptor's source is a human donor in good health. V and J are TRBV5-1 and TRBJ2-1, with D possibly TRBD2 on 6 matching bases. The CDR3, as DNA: TGCGCCAGCAGCTTATCGGGAGATAGCTCCTACAATGAGCAGTTCTTC. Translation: CASSLSGDSSYNEQFF.